These T cell receptor beta chains were read from a single sample in a study of PD-1 blockade in classical Hodgkin lymphoma. Sequenced by immunoSEQ multiplex PCR; TCRdb stores in-frame clones only, minus some. The sample has about 64,000 clones; 85% to 95% are singletons. The specimen was peripheral blood mononuclear cells (PBMCs), collected before the fourth cycle of nivolumab. These receptors were obtained from a human donor with classical Hodgkin lymphoma. CDR3s include the opening cysteine and the closing phenylalanine or tryptophan. Fields, in order: D gene, clone size, V gene, CDR3 protein. The D gene is left open where the match is weak. Rows may omit the clone size; those that give it use once, few, many or a size class.

d_call: NA; clone_size: NA; v_call: TRBV18; cdr3_aa: CASSPAASSYNSPLHF
d_call: NA; clone_size: NA; v_call: TRBV15; cdr3_aa: CATSSSYNEQFF
d_call: TRBD1; clone_size: NA; v_call: TRBV28; cdr3_aa: CASSVDRGSSYGYTF
d_call: NA; clone_size: NA; v_call: TRBV6-5; cdr3_aa: CASSERQVNTEAFF
d_call: NA; clone_size: NA; v_call: TRBV2; cdr3_aa: CASSGPSSHNEQFF
d_call: NA; clone_size: NA; v_call: TRBV28; cdr3_aa: CASRLFTGSQPQHF
d_call: NA; clone_size: NA; v_call: TRBV6-1; cdr3_aa: CASRDSGGAHQPQHF
d_call: TRBD1; clone_size: NA; v_call: TRBV15; cdr3_aa: CATSREFGTGPNQPQHF
d_call: NA; clone_size: NA; v_call: TRBV21-1; cdr3_aa: CASSKGRSSGNTIYF
d_call: NA; clone_size: NA; v_call: TRBV7-2; cdr3_aa: CASSLGDIMSAQPQHF
d_call: NA; clone_size: NA; v_call: TRBV25-1; cdr3_aa: CASSEYGHRKQFF
d_call: NA; clone_size: NA; v_call: TRBV6-1; cdr3_aa: CASGFEATDTQYF
d_call: TRBD2; clone_size: NA; v_call: TRBV27; cdr3_aa: CASSFIAGGPDNEQFF
d_call: NA; clone_size: NA; v_call: TRBV27; cdr3_aa: CASAFSVLAKNIQYF
d_call: TRBD1; clone_size: once; v_call: TRBV28; cdr3_aa: CASSSQGATTYNSPLHF
d_call: NA; clone_size: NA; v_call: TRBV27; cdr3_aa: CASSLSSAGRYQPQHF
d_call: NA; clone_size: once; v_call: TRBV2; cdr3_aa: CASSLQGYEQYF
d_call: NA; clone_size: few; v_call: TRBV11-2; cdr3_aa: CASSLVAVRRVMLAGELFF
d_call: NA; clone_size: NA; v_call: TRBV28; cdr3_aa: CASSFGGPSYNEQFF
d_call: NA; clone_size: NA; v_call: TRBV6-1; cdr3_aa: CASSLTGAYEQYF
d_call: NA; clone_size: NA; v_call: TRBV28; cdr3_aa: CASSPFGYNEQFF
d_call: TRBD2; clone_size: NA; v_call: TRBV5-1; cdr3_aa: CASSLRAGGPDEQYF
d_call: NA; clone_size: NA; v_call: TRBV7-9; cdr3_aa: CASSLGGVMNTEAFF
d_call: TRBD1; clone_size: once; v_call: TRBV29-1; cdr3_aa: CSVGDSRTDTQYF
d_call: NA; clone_size: NA; v_call: TRBV19; cdr3_aa: CASSPLGARRVNNEQFF
d_call: NA; clone_size: NA; v_call: TRBV18; cdr3_aa: CASSLTEDHEQYF
d_call: NA; clone_size: NA; v_call: TRBV2; cdr3_aa: CASRKRDNSYEQYF
d_call: NA; clone_size: NA; v_call: TRBV19; cdr3_aa: CASRLPGHGNQPQHF
d_call: TRBD1; clone_size: NA; v_call: TRBV28; cdr3_aa: CASRPTGVWELFF
d_call: TRBD2; clone_size: NA; v_call: TRBV11-2; cdr3_aa: CASSKRGNSYNEQFF
d_call: TRBD2; clone_size: NA; v_call: TRBV6-5; cdr3_aa: CASSLAGGFYNEQFF
d_call: TRBD2; clone_size: NA; v_call: TRBV28; cdr3_aa: CASTEVPSGRLSGRQYF